This TCR beta chain was sequenced in a study of blood T cell repertoires in COVID-19. Whole-study context: COVID-19 samples from acute and convalescent phases originated in the United States, Italy and Spain. T cells, B-cell-depleted T cells, or PBMCs supplied cDNA or gDNA.

How the authors handled the data: Amplification of reference gene primers provided the estimated nucleated cell counts. Profiled with immunoSEQ multiplex PCR; TCRdb holds only in-frame clones, not every one. That table furnishes V, J and clone size, whereas the DNA furnished D and trimming. The profile covers 58,000 or so clones, with 78% appearing a single time and nearly 5% taken by the ten largest. This clone has only a few counts. V was shortened by 7 bases and J by 0 bases, with 10 bases between the two germline ends. Germline V gene lookup returns CDR1 MDHEN and CDR2 SYDVKM. The CDR3 is made up of 14 amino acids.

Sequenced: peripheral blood. The source of this sequence is a human donor in a cohort sampled during active COVID-19. The chain combines TRBV28 with TRBJ1-5, with D unresolved. CDR3 coding DNA: TGTGCCAGCATCCCTAGGTATAGCAATCAGCCCCAGCATTTT. Translating gives CASIPRYSNQPQHF.